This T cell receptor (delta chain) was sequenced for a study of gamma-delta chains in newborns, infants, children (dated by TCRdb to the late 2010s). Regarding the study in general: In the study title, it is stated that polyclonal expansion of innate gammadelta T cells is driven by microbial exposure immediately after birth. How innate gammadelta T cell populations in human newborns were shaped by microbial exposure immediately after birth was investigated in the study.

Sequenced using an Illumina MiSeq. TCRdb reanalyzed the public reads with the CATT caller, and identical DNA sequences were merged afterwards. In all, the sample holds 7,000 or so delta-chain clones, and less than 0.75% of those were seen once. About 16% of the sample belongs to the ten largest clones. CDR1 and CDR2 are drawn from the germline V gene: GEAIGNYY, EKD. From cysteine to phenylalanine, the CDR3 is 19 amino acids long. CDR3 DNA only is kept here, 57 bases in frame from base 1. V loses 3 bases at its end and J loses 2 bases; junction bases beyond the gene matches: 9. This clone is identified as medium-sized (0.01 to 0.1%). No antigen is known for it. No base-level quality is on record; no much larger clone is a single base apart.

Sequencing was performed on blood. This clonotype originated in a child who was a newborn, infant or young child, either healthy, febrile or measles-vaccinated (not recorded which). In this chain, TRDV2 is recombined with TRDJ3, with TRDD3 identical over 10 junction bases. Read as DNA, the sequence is TGTGCCTGTGACGCGCTGGGGGATAGGTTAACCTGGGACACCCGACAGATGTTTTTC. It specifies CACDALGDRLTWDTRQMFF.